The subject of this entry is one TCR beta chain. Its target is unknown. With 4 bases clipped from V and 6 bases from J, the junction kept 1 base outside the gene matches. The germline V gene has CDR1 SQVTM and CDR2 ANQGSEA. This CDR3 comprises 11 residues. This specimen comes from a study of STAT3 mutations in large granular lymphocyte leukemia. Study-wide background: Roughly half of the longitudinally sequenced T-LGLL patients carried detectable canonical activating STAT3 mutations. Regarding the study as a whole: Every T-LGLL patient had at least one immunodominant TCRbeta clonotype. Some patients had persisting codominant clonotypes that could mask small clones. TCR clonotype switching after therapy occurred in about 30% of the 18 patients.

Roughly 41,000 productive templates were obtained per sample on average. Libraries were prepared by immunoSEQ multiplex PCR; TCRdb keeps only in-frame clonotypes and omits some of them. The sample carries about 42,000 clones, 81% recorded once. The chain joins TRBV29-1 to TRBJ1-2, with 8 bases identical to TRBD1. The receptor comes from a human donor with T large granular lymphocyte leukemia. Some clones in this sample may be carry-over from other donors' samples. Sequences were obtained from PBMCs. In DNA form, the CDR3 reads TGCAGCGTTGGACAGGGGAATGGCTACACCTTC. Translation: CSVGQGNGYTF.